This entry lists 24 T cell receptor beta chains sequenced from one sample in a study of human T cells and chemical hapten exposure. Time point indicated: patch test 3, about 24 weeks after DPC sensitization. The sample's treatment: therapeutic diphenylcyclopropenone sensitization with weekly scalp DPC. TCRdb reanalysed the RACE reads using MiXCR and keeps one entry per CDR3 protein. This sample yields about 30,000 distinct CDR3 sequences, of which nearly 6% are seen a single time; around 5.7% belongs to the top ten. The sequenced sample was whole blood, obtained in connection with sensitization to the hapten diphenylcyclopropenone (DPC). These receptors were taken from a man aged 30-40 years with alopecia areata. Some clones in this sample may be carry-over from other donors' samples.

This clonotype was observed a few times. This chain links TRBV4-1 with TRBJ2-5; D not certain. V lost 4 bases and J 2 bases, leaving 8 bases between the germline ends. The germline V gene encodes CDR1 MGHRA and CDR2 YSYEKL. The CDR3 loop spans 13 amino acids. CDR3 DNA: TGCGCCAGCAGCCCGGGTGGGCAAGAGACCCAGTACTTC. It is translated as CASSPGGQETQYF.

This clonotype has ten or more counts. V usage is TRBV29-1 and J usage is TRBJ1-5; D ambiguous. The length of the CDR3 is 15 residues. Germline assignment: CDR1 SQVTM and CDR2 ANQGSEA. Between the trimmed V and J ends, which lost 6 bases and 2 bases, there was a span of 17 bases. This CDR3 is CSVADGVLGNQPQHF. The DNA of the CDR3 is TGCAGCGTCGCGGACGGGGTATTGGGCAATCAGCCCCAGCATTTT.

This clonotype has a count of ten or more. DNA of the CDR3: TGTGCCAGCAGTTTAGAAGGGAGGGGTGGCTATGGCTACACCTTC. It yields the protein CASSLEGRGGYGYTF. The J gene is TRBJ1-2, the V gene TRBV12-3 or TRBV12-4; the D gene is possibly TRBD1 (5 bases). The CDR3 contains 15 residues. V was pared by 1 base and J by 4 bases, with 13 bases between.

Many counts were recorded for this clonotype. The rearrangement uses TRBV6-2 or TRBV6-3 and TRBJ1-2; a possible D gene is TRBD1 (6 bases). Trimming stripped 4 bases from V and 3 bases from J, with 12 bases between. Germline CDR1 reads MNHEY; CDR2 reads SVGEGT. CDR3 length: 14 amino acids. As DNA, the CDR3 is TGTGCCAGCAGTTCGGGGGGCGCCGACTATGGCTACACCTTC. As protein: CASSSGGADYGYTF.

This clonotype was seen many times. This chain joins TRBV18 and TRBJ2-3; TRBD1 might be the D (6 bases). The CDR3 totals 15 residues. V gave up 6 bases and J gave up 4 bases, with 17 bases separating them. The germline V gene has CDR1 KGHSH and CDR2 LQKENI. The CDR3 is CASSQGRGSADTQYF. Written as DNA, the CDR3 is TGTGCCAGCTCGCAGGGTAGGGGGTCTGCAGATACGCAGTATTTT. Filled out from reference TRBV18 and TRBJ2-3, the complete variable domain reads NAGVMQNPRHLVRRRGQEARLRCSPMKGHSHVYWYRQLPEEGLKFMVYLQKENIIDESGMPKERFSAEFPKEGPSILRIQQVVRGDSAAYFCASSQGRGSADTQYFGPGTRLTVL.

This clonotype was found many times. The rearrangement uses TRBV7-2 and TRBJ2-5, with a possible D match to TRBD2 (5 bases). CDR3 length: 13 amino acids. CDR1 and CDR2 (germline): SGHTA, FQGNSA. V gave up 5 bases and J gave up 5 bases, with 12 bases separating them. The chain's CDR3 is CASSPDGVETQYF. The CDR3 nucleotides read TGTGCCAGCAGCCCCGACGGGGTCGAGACCCAGTACTTC.

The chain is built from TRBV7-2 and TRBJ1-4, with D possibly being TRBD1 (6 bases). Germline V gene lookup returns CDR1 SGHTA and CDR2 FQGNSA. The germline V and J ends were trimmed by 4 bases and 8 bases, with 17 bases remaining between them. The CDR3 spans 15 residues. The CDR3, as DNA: TGTGCCAGCAGCTCCGGGGTGGGGGCGAGAGAAAAACTGTTTTTT. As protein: CASSSGVGAREKLFF.

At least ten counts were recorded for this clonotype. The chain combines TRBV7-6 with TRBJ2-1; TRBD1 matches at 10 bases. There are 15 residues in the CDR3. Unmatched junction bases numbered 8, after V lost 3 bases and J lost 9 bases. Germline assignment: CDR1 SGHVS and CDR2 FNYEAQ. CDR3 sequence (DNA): TGTGCCAGCAGCTTCCGGGACAGGGGAGTCGGTGAGCAGTTCTTC. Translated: CASSFRDRGVGEQFF.

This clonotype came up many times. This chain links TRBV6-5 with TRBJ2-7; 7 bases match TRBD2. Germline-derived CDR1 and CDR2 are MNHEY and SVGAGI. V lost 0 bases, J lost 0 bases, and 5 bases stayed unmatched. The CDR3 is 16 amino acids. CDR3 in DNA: TGTGCCAGCAGTTACTCGATCGGGGGGAACTCCTACGAGCAGTACTTC. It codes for CASSYSIGGNSYEQYF.

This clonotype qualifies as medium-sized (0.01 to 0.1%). The CDR3 DNA reads TGTGCCAGCAGCTTAGAGAGCTATGGCTACACCTTC. Translating it yields CASSLESYGYTF. The chain has TRBV7-9 and TRBJ1-2, with unresolved D. Germline values: CDR1 SEHNR, CDR2 FQNEAQ (reference sequence). Trimming took off 1 base at V and 4 bases at J, with 4 bases between the two ends. The CDR3 is made up of 12 amino acids.

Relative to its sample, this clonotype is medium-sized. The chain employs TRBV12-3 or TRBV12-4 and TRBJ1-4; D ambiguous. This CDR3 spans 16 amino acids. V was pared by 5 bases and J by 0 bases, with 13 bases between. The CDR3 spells CASSPFPVATNEKLFF. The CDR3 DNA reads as TGTGCCAGCAGTCCCTTTCCGGTTGCAACTAATGAAAAACTGTTTTTT.

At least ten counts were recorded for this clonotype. The CDR3 is CASSSRDAHPNSPLHF. The DNA of the CDR3 is TGTGCCAGTAGTAGCCGGGACGCACACCCTAATTCACCCCTCCACTTT. The gene calls are TRBV19 and TRBJ1-6; tentative D call: TRBD1 (5 bases). CDR3 length: 16 amino acids. The germline CDR1 and CDR2 sequences are LNHDA and SQIVND (reference sequence). Trimming shortened V by 4 bases and J by 6 bases, and 16 bases separated the two germline ends.

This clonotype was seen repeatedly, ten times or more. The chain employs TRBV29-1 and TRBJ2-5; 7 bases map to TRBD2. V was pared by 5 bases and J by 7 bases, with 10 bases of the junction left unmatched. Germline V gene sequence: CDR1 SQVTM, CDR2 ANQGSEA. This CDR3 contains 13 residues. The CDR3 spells CSVREGTTMTQYF. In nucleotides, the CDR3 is TGCAGCGTTCGCGAGGGGACTACTATGACCCAGTACTTC.

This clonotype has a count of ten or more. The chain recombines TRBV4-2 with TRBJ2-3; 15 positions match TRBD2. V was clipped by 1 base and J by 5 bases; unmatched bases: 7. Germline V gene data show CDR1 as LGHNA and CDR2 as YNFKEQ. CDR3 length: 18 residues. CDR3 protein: CASSQGVAGLAGGDTQYF. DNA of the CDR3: TGTGCCAGCAGCCAAGGGGTTGCGGGACTAGCGGGGGGAGATACGCAGTATTTT.

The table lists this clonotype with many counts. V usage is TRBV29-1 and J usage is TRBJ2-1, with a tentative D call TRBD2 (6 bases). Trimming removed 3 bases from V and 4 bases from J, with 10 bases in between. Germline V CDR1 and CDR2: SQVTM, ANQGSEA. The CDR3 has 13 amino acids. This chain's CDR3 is CSVDRGRYNEQFF. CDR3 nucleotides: TGCAGCGTTGATCGGGGGAGGTACAATGAGCAGTTCTTC.

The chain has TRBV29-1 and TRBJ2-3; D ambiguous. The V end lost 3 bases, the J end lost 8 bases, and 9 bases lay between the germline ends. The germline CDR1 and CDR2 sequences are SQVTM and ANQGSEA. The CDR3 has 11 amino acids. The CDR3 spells CSVEVWGTQYF. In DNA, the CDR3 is TGCAGCGTTGAGGTCTGGGGTACGCAGTATTTT.

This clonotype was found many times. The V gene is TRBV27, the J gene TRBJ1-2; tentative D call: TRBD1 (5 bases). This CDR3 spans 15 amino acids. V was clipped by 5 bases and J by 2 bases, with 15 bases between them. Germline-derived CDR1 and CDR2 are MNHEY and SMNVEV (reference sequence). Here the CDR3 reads CASSPGLNSNYGYTF. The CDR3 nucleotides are TGTGCCAGCAGTCCGGGACTTAATTCAAACTATGGCTACACCTTC.

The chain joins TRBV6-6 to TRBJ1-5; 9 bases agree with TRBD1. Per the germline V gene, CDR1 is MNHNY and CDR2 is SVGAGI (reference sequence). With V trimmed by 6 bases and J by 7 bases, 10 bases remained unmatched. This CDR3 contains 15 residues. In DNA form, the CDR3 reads TGTGCCAGCAGACTCCGGGACAGGGAGGACCAGCCCCAGCATTTT. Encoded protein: CASRLRDREDQPQHF.

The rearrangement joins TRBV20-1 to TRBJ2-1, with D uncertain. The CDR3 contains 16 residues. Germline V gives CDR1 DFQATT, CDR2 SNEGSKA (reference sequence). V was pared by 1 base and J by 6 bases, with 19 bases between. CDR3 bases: TGCAGTGCTAGAGTACTCGCCCAGATTCGAGTCAATGAGCAGTTCTTC. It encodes CSARVLAQIRVNEQFF.

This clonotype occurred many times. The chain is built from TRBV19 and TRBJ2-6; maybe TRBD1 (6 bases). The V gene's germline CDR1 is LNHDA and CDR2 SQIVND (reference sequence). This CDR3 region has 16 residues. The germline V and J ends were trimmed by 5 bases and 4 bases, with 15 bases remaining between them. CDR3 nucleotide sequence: TGTGCCAGTAGTCTCCCCAGGGGTGGAGGGGCCAACGTCCTGACTTTC. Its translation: CASSLPRGGGANVLTF.

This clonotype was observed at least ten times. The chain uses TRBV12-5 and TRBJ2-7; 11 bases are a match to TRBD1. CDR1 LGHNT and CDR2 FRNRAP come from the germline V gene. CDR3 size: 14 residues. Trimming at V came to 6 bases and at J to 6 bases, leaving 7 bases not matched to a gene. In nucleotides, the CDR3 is TGTGCTAGTGGCAGCGGACAGGGGGCAACCGAGCAGTACTTC. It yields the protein CASGSGQGATEQYF.

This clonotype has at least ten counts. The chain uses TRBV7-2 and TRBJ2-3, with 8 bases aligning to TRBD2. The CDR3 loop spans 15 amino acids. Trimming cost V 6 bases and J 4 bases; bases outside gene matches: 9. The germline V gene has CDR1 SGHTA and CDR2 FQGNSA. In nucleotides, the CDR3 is TGTGCCAGCAGTTCCTCGGGGGGGCGTGCAGATACGCAGTATTTT. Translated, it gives CASSSSGGRADTQYF.

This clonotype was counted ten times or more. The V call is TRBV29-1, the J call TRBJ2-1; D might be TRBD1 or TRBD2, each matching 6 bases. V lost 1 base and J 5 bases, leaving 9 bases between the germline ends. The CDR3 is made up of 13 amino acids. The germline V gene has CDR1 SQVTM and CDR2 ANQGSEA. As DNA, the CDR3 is TGCAGCGTTGAAGTAGGGGGGAACAATGAGCAGTTCTTC. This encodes CSVEVGGNNEQFF.

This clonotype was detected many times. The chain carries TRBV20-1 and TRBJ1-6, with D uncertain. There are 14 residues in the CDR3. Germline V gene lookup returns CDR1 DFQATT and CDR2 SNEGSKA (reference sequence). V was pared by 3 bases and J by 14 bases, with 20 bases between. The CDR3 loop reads CSASQDSAAVSLHF. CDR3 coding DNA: TGCAGTGCTAGTCAGGATTCGGCCGCGGTATCCCTCCACTTT.